The source of this T cell receptor (beta chain) is a study of cytomegalovirus exposure and HLA in healthy donors. Points on this clone: What it binds is not known.

Germline CDR1 SGDLS, CDR2 YYNGEE. V was cut by 0 bases and J by 6 bases, with 6 bases left in between. The CDR3 is made up of 12 amino acids. The PCR contained 60 Vbeta and 13 Jbeta primers. Profiling relied on immunoSEQ multiplex PCR, and the TCRdb table lists in-frame clones only, not all of them. The sample yields under 150,000 clones, about 85% seen once. Overall study results and limits: DRB1 showed the most TCR associations and HLA-C the fewest in a later analysis, as rates varied by HLA locus. The dataset shows that most TCR sequences were rare, while some public TCRs occurred in many donors.

Sequenced material: PBMCs. The TCR originated in a boy under 18 in good health and CMV-seronegative. The V and J genes are TRBV9 and TRBJ1-2; D remains unclear. CDR3 region: CASSVGADGYTF. The CDR3 bases are TGTGCCAGCAGCGTAGGGGCAGATGGCTACACCTTC.